This TCR beta chain stems from a study of T cells in Graves' hyperthyroidism and ophthalmopathy (dated by TCRdb to about 2019). Looking at the study overall: Peripheral blood samples were taken at initial diagnosis, before any treatment was given. TCR Vbeta CDR3 sequencing of some 140 peripheral blood samples (roughly 43 ophthalmopathy, around 80 hyperthyroidism and roughly 17 progressor patients) is reported in the paper. For training and testing, the 80 to 100 patients in the discovery cohort were randomly divided in a 7:3 ratio. Prospective prediction of ophthalmopathy was tested in an independent validation cohort of approximately 19 hyperthyroidism patients and 15 to 17 patients who later progressed to ophthalmopathy. In roughly six Graves' hyperthyroidism patients, the study also compared T-cell repertoires from thyroid tissue with T-cell repertoires from blood. TCR V-J signatures able to tell the groups apart were searched for in a discovery cohort of about a hundred patients, of whom around 43 had Graves' ophthalmopathy and under 65 had stable Graves' hyperthyroidism. Following sampling, methimazole starting at 30 mg daily was given to hyperthyroidism patients, and high-dose intravenous methylprednisolone was given to ophthalmopathy patients. General findings and caveats noted by the study authors: In validation, the model predicted progression to ophthalmopathy with 65% to 71% sensitivity and approximately 78% specificity, a median of approximately 6.5 months before onset. Blood samples also contained most of the expanded thyroid clonotypes (frequency above 0.001), which suggests that blood repertoires may reflect thyroid immune responses. Sample size was not statistically predetermined, and investigators were not blinded to group allocation. Ophthalmopathy was separated from stable hyperthyroidism by a 13 V-J signature model, with 87.88% sensitivity and approximately 81% specificity obtained in cross-validation and 80%/75% obtained in testing.

Amplification of TCR beta CDR3 regions was carried out from RNA transcripts. The first round of RT-PCR for the TCR CDR3 was performed with the HTBI primer set and the Qiagen OneStep RT-PCR kit. A second multiplex PCR round built the libraries, followed by size selection and purification. The libraries were sequenced on an Illumina HiSeq2000 using paired-end 100 bp reads. The original methods were these. SOAPnuke was used to process the raw data, removing reads that contained adapters or uncalled bases, had a mean Phred below 15, or lacked an exact match to the constant primer or identifier. High-quality paired reads were merged using COPE v1.2.5, and each unique nucleotide sequence was defined as a clonotype. MiTCR v1.1 was used to align clonotypes to the IMGT TRBV, TRBD and TRBJ reference segments. The analysis included only V-J combinations with a frequency above 0.0001, which together covered 99% to 99.2% of the repertoires. A TCS score was defined as the ratio between F50 (clonal expansion) and ExV (chaos), using BLOSUM62-based TCRdist between CDR3 peptides within each V-J. Welch's t-statistics and random forest reduced around 520 V-J features to 13, which were used in a naive Bayes classifier (R e1071). Thyroid-blood repertoire similarity was quantified with the Morisita-Horn index. Using fastp trimming at Q25 and MiXCR clonotype assembly, TCRdb reanalyzed the public sequencing data and kept in-frame beta chains. Duplicate CDR3 protein sequences are folded into a single record with the most common DNA and genes. Clone size and V and J calls follow TCRdb, not the original study. The sample profile shows roughly 100,000 distinct CDR3 sequences; roughly 44% of them were found once. Together, the top ten hold approximately 25% of the sample.

The cysteine opens and the phenylalanine closes a CDR3 of 13 amino acids. Only CDR3 DNA remains: 39 bases, in frame from the first base. Looking up the germline V gene (reference sequence) yields CDR1 SGHNT and CDR2 YYREEE. Graves' hyperthyroidism was defined as stable when no progression to ophthalmopathy occurred over 18 months of follow-up. Hyperthyroidism patients were newly diagnosed, had a disease duration of under 2 months, and were aged 18 to 65 years. The study excluded patients with uncontrolled infections, other autoimmune diseases, pregnancy or lactation. Diagnoses relied on clinical symptoms, serum thyroxine and TRAb, thyroid ultrasound and orbital computed tomography. Ficoll-Paque density gradient centrifugation was used to isolate PBMCs from 10 ml of fresh peripheral blood. Trizol reagent was used to extract total RNA, and RNA quality was then checked on an Agilent 2100 Bioanalyzer.

Concerning this clonotype itself: No cognate antigen has been identified for it. An end of the junction differs from the germline gene, which may be a read error.

The receptor was isolated from a man in his forties with Graves' hyperthyroidism. The sequencing input was blood. The chain uses TRBV5-4 and TRBJ2-1, with TRBD2 as a weak D call on 6 bases. CDR3 protein: CDSSTGTDNEQFF. Read as DNA, the sequence is TGTGACAGCAGCACTGGGACTGACAACGAGCAGTTCTTC.